The text below deals with one T cell receptor (beta chain). Antigen: not known. The sample originates from a study of T cell clonality in common variable immunodeficiency. Findings and limits, study-wide: TCRbeta clonality was increased in CVID versus healthy controls. Common variable immunodeficiency TCR beta sequences reportedly had fewer deletions and N-nucleotide insertions.

Assay: immunoSEQ multiplex PCR; the TCRdb copy retains only in-frame clones and omits some. The sample has fewer than 20,000 clones, none seen only once. Sequencing was carried out using peripheral blood mononuclear cells. The TCR comes from a human donor with common variable immunodeficiency.

The CDR3 bases that were read are TGTGCCAGCAGCCTCGATCTATACTACGAG. This encodes CASSLDLYYE. The entire CDR3 protein reads CASSLDLYYEQYF. This sequence joins TRBV7-8 and TRBJ2-7; D unresolved. The CDR3 end lies 3 residues beyond the end of the read and is filled in from the germline J gene. The V end lost 5 bases, the J end lost 3 bases, and 11 bases lay between the germline ends. Per the germline V gene, CDR1 is SGHVS and CDR2 is FQNEAQ. The length of the CDR3 is 13 residues.